Detailed here is one T cell receptor beta chain. CDR1 is MNHEY and CDR2 is SVGAGI in the germline V gene. CDR3 length: 15 amino acids. Trimming cost V 4 bases and J 7 bases; bases outside gene matches: 7. These data originate in a study of patients and donors after allogeneic stem cell transplantation. Using its own MiXCR run on the RT-PCR reads, TCRdb lists one record per CDR3 protein. The table has about 960,000 distinct CDR3 sequences, roughly 18% seen once; the top ten hold around 6%. V is TRBV6-5 and J is TRBJ1-6; TRBD1 matches at 7 bases. The receptor was derived from a human donor who was either an allogeneic HSCT recipient or a stem cell or donor lymphocyte infusion donor (not recorded which). It is not recorded whose cells these are; they may come from a transplant donor. Sequencing was performed on blood, either unsorted or a sorted T cell fraction (not recorded which). CDR3 in amino acids: CASSSPGQMNSPLHF. CDR3 DNA: TGTGCCAGCAGTTCCCCGGGACAGATGAATTCACCCCTCCACTTT.